Listed below are T cell receptor beta chains from one sample, sequenced in a study of cytomegalovirus exposure and HLA in healthy donors. Repertoires were generated with immunoSEQ multiplex PCR, while TCRdb's copy carries only in-frame clones and drops some. This sample has about 150,000 clones; roughly 83% occur once, and the top ten carry roughly 3.6%. The sample taken for sequencing was PBMCs. All receptors come from a human donor in good health. The CDR3 runs from the conserved cysteine through the conserved F or W. Each record gives: V gene, CDR3 length, J gene, CDR3 protein.

>TRBV6-5|15|TRBJ1-1
CASSYAGLPNTEAFF
>TRBV19|15|TRBJ1-1
CASSISPQGLFEAFF
>TRBV15|16|TRBJ2-7
CATSRGSRAPRNEQYF
>TRBV11-2|14|TRBJ1-1
CASSFGRVFSEAFF
>TRBV27|15|-
CASKVRTGDSYEQYF
>TRBV6-6|14|TRBJ1-5
CASSFGQGSQPQHF
>TRBV29-1|14|TRBJ2-5
CSAGQGLRGETQYF
>TRBV6-5|15|TRBJ2-7
CASSPDRGRFYEQYF
>TRBV9|14|TRBJ1-4
CASSDRGIGEKLFF
>TRBV27|15|TRBJ2-1
CASNQLAGENNEQFF
>TRBV19|13|TRBJ2-1
CASNSGGYNEQFF
>TRBV28|17|-
CASSLLLDRGRSYEQYF
>TRBV7-9|12|TRBJ1-1
CASSPDSTEAFF
>TRBV10-2|14|TRBJ1-1
CASSESRGSTEAFF
>TRBV7-9|18|TRBJ2-7
CASSSAVGAGVSSYEQYF
>TRBV5-1|17|TRBJ1-1
CASSSEGLGAPNTEAFF
>TRBV7-8|15|TRBJ1-1
CASSLPGVTGTEAFF
>TRBV19|15|TRBJ2-7
CASSKPGQGVYEQYF
>TRBV7-9|15|TRBJ2-1
CASSPRGRPPNEQFF
>TRBV19|12|TRBJ1-2
CASSIGLGGYTF
>TRBV6-5|13|TRBJ1-2
CASSDRGLGGYTF
>TRBV6-4|13|TRBJ1-1
CASSGQGNTEAFF
>TRBV28|17|TRBJ2-7
CASSLLGWTSGDSQQYF
>TRBV19|15|TRBJ2-7
CASSIGSASSYEQYF
>TRBV27|16|TRBJ2-1
CASSPGGLVPPDEQFF
>TRBV28|15|TRBJ2-5
CASSLQRLSTETQYF
>TRBV6-5|15|TRBJ1-6
CASSYESSYNSPLHF
>TRBV11-2|14|TRBJ2-5
CASSLPQGGETQYF
>TRBV27|17|TRBJ1-5
CASSFATALGGNQPQHF
>TRBV4-1|15|TRBJ2-5
CASSRTGGGGETQYF
>TRBV28|15|TRBJ2-3
CASSRGREGPYTQYF
>TRBV13|16|TRBJ2-5
CASSQGGQGYQETQYF
>TRBV2|12|TRBJ1-1
CARQGRNTEAFF
>TRBV10-3|17|TRBJ1-4
CAISESPGQGASEKLFF
>TRBV5-6|15|TRBJ2-7
CASSSNQGISYEQYF
>TRBV2|14|TRBJ1-1
CASRVTDPSTEAFF
>TRBV5-1|15|TRBJ2-5
CASSPTGRLQETQYF
>TRBV7-6|13|TRBJ2-7
CASSQLGTAEQYF
>TRBV9|10|TRBJ1-2
CASSVELGHF
>TRBV29-1|11|-
CSVLVDYEQYF
>TRBV28|16|TRBJ1-5
CASRLTPRGRDQPQHF
>TRBV6-1|16|TRBJ2-2
CASSEETRQGAGELFF
>TRBV2|13|TRBJ1-5
CASNEAANQPQHF
>TRBV6-5|14|-
CASSPSGSSYEQYF
>TRBV4-1|14|TRBJ2-1
CASSLAGTYNEQFF
>TRBV6-5|15|TRBJ2-7
CASRTGTSGLYEQYF
>TRBV13|19|TRBJ2-4
CASSLPAGGNVFDKNIQYF
>TRBV6-5|14|TRBJ1-2
CASSHDRRRYGYPF